This T cell receptor (beta chain) stems from a study of blood T cell repertoires in COVID-19. Study information: Acute-phase and convalescent COVID-19 samples originated in the United States, Italy and Spain. Nucleic acid was either cDNA or gDNA, and it came from T cells, B-cell-depleted T cells, or PBMCs.

Per the original data handling: Amplification of reference gene primers provided the estimated nucleated cell counts. Clones were read by immunoSEQ multiplex PCR, and TCRdb kept only the in-frame ones, dropping some. From that table come the V and J calls and clone size; the DNA was used to work out D and trimming. The profile shows some 61,000 clones, 80% to 90% of them singletons. Trimming removed 4 bases at V and 6 bases at J, with 15 bases between. In germline, CDR1 is LGHDT, CDR2 YNNKEL (reference sequence). This CDR3 has 14 amino acids. This chain links TRBV3-1 (or the pseudogene TRBV3-2) with TRBJ1-2; tentatively, D is TRBD1 (5 bases). The sample taken for sequencing was peripheral blood. This clonotype originated in a man in his sixties with acute or convalescent COVID-19. The CDR3 DNA follows: TGTGCCAGCAGCCCGGGGGGGTCCGGGCATGGCTACACCTTC. Protein: CASSPGGSGHGYTF.